A selection of T cell receptor beta chains follows, all from one sample in a study of blood T cell repertoires in COVID-19. Clones were sequenced by immunoSEQ multiplex PCR, and TCRdb holds only the in-frame ones, with some missing. The table includes fewer than 150,000 clones, roughly 79% detected once. Sequences were obtained from peripheral blood. The receptors come from a human donor in a cohort sampled during active COVID-19. Each CDR3 is given without its conserved first and last residue. A D gene is named only where the DNA matches it firmly. Clone size appears in some rows only: once, few, many, or a class for an expanded clone.

j_gene: TRBJ2-7
abundance: .
d_gene: .
v_gene: TRBV28
CDR3aa: ASGGSLSSYEQY

j_gene: TRBJ2-2
abundance: .
d_gene: .
v_gene: TRBV7-9
CDR3aa: ASAEQGTGELF

j_gene: TRBJ1-6
abundance: .
d_gene: .
v_gene: TRBV9
CDR3aa: ASSARGSSYNSPLH

j_gene: TRBJ1-1
abundance: .
d_gene: .
v_gene: TRBV7-9
CDR3aa: ASSGGRQANTEAF

j_gene: TRBJ1-2
abundance: .
d_gene: TRBD1
v_gene: TRBV4-1
CDR3aa: ASSTGQNYGYT

j_gene: TRBJ2-7
abundance: few
d_gene: TRBD2
v_gene: TRBV10-1
CDR3aa: ASSEERGRSYEQY

j_gene: TRBJ1-1
abundance: .
d_gene: .
v_gene: TRBV27
CDR3aa: ASSSYRVGTEAF

j_gene: TRBJ1-5
abundance: .
d_gene: .
v_gene: TRBV15
CDR3aa: ATSQSQGNQPQH

j_gene: TRBJ2-7
abundance: .
d_gene: TRBD1
v_gene: TRBV5-4
CDR3aa: ASSRQGPSYEQY

j_gene: TRBJ2-3
abundance: .
d_gene: TRBD2
v_gene: TRBV5-1
CDR3aa: ASSPTSGGAPTDTQY

j_gene: TRBJ1-6
abundance: .
d_gene: TRBD1
v_gene: TRBV2
CDR3aa: ASSVRPGQGVGSYNSPLH

j_gene: TRBJ2-3
abundance: .
d_gene: .
v_gene: TRBV21-1
CDR3aa: ASSALTSGSTDTQY

j_gene: TRBJ1-2
abundance: .
d_gene: .
v_gene: TRBV7-7
CDR3aa: ASSYQGGGANYGYT

j_gene: TRBJ2-7
abundance: .
d_gene: .
v_gene: TRBV18
CDR3aa: ASSPERAHEQY

j_gene: TRBJ1-5
abundance: many
d_gene: .
v_gene: TRBV5-1
CDR3aa: ASSVTEGVPPQH

j_gene: TRBJ1-2
abundance: .
d_gene: .
v_gene: TRBV7-8
CDR3aa: ASSLEGGSMANYGYT

j_gene: TRBJ2-7
abundance: .
d_gene: TRBD1
v_gene: TRBV6-5
CDR3aa: ASSWDRAYEQY

j_gene: TRBJ1-1
abundance: .
d_gene: .
v_gene: TRBV4-1
CDR3aa: ASSQDRGYTEAF

j_gene: TRBJ2-3
abundance: .
d_gene: TRBD2
v_gene: TRBV5-4
CDR3aa: ASSLERGGTDTQY

j_gene: TRBJ1-2
abundance: few
d_gene: .
v_gene: TRBV2
CDR3aa: ASSEVGGYGYT

j_gene: TRBJ2-1
abundance: .
d_gene: .
v_gene: TRBV2
CDR3aa: ASSALASNNEQF

j_gene: TRBJ2-3
abundance: .
d_gene: .
v_gene: TRBV7-8
CDR3aa: ASSPQDYSTDTQY

j_gene: TRBJ2-6
abundance: .
d_gene: .
v_gene: TRBV21-1
CDR3aa: ASSPRPSGDRVLVGANVLT

j_gene: TRBJ2-2
abundance: .
d_gene: .
v_gene: TRBV5-1
CDR3aa: ASSLRQGSTGELF

j_gene: TRBJ2-7
abundance: .
d_gene: TRBD2
v_gene: TRBV27
CDR3aa: ASRGLALPYEQY

j_gene: TRBJ2-7
abundance: .
d_gene: TRBD1
v_gene: TRBV7-9
CDR3aa: ASSLETGGWYEQY

j_gene: TRBJ1-1
abundance: once
d_gene: .
v_gene: TRBV5-8
CDR3aa: ASSLGTGFEAF

j_gene: TRBJ2-2
abundance: few
d_gene: .
v_gene: TRBV3-1/TRBV3-2
CDR3aa: ASSQVLVPLTGELF

j_gene: TRBJ1-2
abundance: .
d_gene: TRBD1
v_gene: TRBV3-1/TRBV3-2
CDR3aa: ASSQNRGGYT